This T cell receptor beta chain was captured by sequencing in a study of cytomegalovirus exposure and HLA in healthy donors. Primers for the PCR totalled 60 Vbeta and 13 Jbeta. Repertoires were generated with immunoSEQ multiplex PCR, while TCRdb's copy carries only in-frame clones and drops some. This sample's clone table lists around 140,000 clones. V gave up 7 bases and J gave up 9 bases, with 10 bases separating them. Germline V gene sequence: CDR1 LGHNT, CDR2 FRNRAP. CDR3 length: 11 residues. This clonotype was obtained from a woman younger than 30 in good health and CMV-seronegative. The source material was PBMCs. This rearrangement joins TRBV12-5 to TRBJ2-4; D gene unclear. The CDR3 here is CASALDTIQYF. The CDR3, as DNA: TGTGCTAGTGCCCTAGATACCATTCAGTACTTC.